Sequencing of this TCR beta chain was carried out in a study of radiotherapy plus CTLA-4 blockade in lung cancer (dated by TCRdb to between 2017 and 2018). Background for the entire study: Among enrolled patients, roughly 18% had an objective response and 31% reached disease control. Overall study results and their limits: TCR clones derived from tumors expanded in peripheral blood after treatment with radiotherapy and ipilimumab. The strongest predictors of response, as reported, were early dynamic changes in blood T cell clones along with a rise in serum interferon-beta after radiation.

Receptors were amplified or captured by the immunoSEQ multiplex PCR assay. The clones in this table, taken by TCRdb from immuneACCESS, are in-frame only. Not every clone is retained; where verified, under half of the shortfall comes from an unresolved V gene, and the cause of the rest is unknown. The sample has some 110,000 clones on record, 85% to 90% of them singletons. The ten largest clones take up under 2.5% of the sample. CDR1 SNHLY and CDR2 FYNNEI were looked up in the germline V gene. Reading from cysteine to phenylalanine, the CDR3 counts 14 amino acids. CDR3 DNA only is kept here, 42 bases in frame from base 1. Relative to germline, V is 3 bases shorter and J is 5 bases shorter, with 13 bases between their ends. The study tested focal radiation therapy combined with CTLA-4 blockade (ipilimumab) in patients with chemo-refractory metastatic non-small-cell lung cancer. As regards this clone: The target of this receptor is not known. No much larger clonotype is one base removed from it; base qualities were not supplied.

Here the sequenced sample was peripheral blood, taken from a patient treated with radiotherapy plus ipilimumab. The rearranged segments are TRBV2 and TRBJ2-5; the best D guess is TRBD1, with 5 bases matching. The sequence came from a human donor with non-small cell lung cancer that progressed on radiotherapy plus ipilimumab. Some clones in this sample may be carry-over from other donors' samples. The DNA is as follows: TGTGCCAGCAGTGACAGGGCTCCCAGGGAGACCCAGTACTTC. Translated, it gives CASSDRAPRETQYF.